This TCR beta chain was sequenced for a study of blood T cell repertoires in COVID-19. Overall study: The origin of the acute and convalescent COVID-19 samples was the United States, Italy and Spain. Sample material is recorded as cDNA or gDNA derived from T cells, B-cell-depleted T cells, or PBMCs.

The authors' processing: From reference gene primer amplification, estimates of nucleated cell counts were derived. The table came from immunoSEQ multiplex PCR; TCRdb's copy has only in-frame clones and leaves some out. V and J calls and clone size follow that table, whereas D and trimming were derived from the DNA. The sample shows 95,000 to 150,000 clones, 86% of them seen only once. The germline gives CDR1 SGHRS, CDR2 YFSETQ. The CDR3 runs 15 residues. The V end lost 2 bases, the J end lost 3 bases, and 14 bases lay between the germline ends. Sequenced material: peripheral blood. This sequence originates from a man between 35 and 55 years old with acute or convalescent COVID-19. J is TRBJ1-1 and V is TRBV5-1; D possibly corresponds to TRBD1 (6 bases). The CDR3 loop is CASSFVAGVDTEAFF. For the CDR3, the DNA is TGCGCCAGCAGCTTTGTAGCAGGGGTTGACACTGAAGCTTTCTTT.